This T cell receptor (beta chain) stems from a study of regulatory T cells in long-lasting Graves disease. Sample time point: newly diagnosed GD, antithyroid drugs for less than 3 months. After RNA was extracted from PBMCs, the TCR library was made from it. The authors drew patients from an endocrinology department in Xi'an, China. About 9.1 milliliters of peripheral blood went into EDTA tubes. This clonotype was counted only a few times. No antigen is known for it. Being one base from a much bigger clone, this may be a read error. Lacking the conserved final phenylalanine or tryptophan, this CDR3 likely reflects a read error. Study conclusions and caveats: Newly diagnosed disease favored TRBV20-1 and TRBJ2-1 over persistent disease.

Arm-PCR with iRepertoire HTBI primers amplified the CDR3 regions for these TCR beta libraries. Original processing notes: The identification of 60 or so TRBV and 11 to 15 TRBJ segments was made across samples. A single record per CDR3 protein comes from TCRdb applying MiXCR to the multiplex PCR reads. For this entry, the V and J calls and clone size follow TCRdb and not the study's own pipeline. The sample lists around 420,000 distinct CDR3 sequences, around a sixth seen once, with about a fifth in the top ten. There are 12 residues in the CDR3. Germline V gene data show CDR1 as GTSNPN and CDR2 as SVGIG (reference sequence). V lost 5 bases and J lost 8, with 15 bases in between.

This receptor was identified in a female donor with Graves disease. The specimen was peripheral blood mononuclear cells (PBMCs), collected at new diagnosis, from a patient treated with antithyroid drugs. This chain links TRBV30 with TRBJ1-1; D is perhaps TRBD1 (5 bases). CDR3 bases: TGTGCCTGGGCCACATGGGGCGGAGAAGCTTTCTTG. This encodes CAWATWGGEAFL.